This T cell receptor beta chain was sequenced during a study of cytomegalovirus exposure and HLA in healthy donors (dated by TCRdb to the late 2010s). General notes on the study: An earlier analysis of approximately 640 of the donors reported roughly 270 Gb of sequence data and around 120 million unique TCR beta sequences from 150 million to 200 million T cells. Approximately 330 gigabases of sequencing data and around 80 million unique TCR sequences made up an early release that covered 640 HLA-typed donors. Of the 300 to 400 genotyped donors, approximately 82% fell in the genetic ancestry cluster associated with self-reported Caucasian donors. The study was designed to test whether signatures of past pathogen exposure could be identified by cataloging public T cell receptors. The study used immunosequencing to profile the T cell repertoires of some 600 subjects and linked those repertoires to cytomegalovirus serostatus. A separate validation cohort of over a hundred different subjects was used in addition to the 666-subject first cohort. To predict cytomegalovirus infection status, the study brought together high-throughput TCR immunosequencing, statistical association of individual TCRs with disease status, and machine learning. A later analysis re-examined previously published TCR beta repertoires from more than 650 donors and added high-resolution HLA genotyping to investigate patterns of TCR occurrence. The later analysis used no new phenotypic data to find candidate immune exposures, relying instead on TCR beta sequences and their occurrence across donors. In an earlier analysis of a few hundred of the donors, high-throughput TCR beta sequencing was used to judge whether each TCR beta V gene segment behaved as functional or pseudogenic. Donor age, sex, ethnicity and CMV serostatus were compiled alongside the repertoire data. A later genetic analysis took genome-wide SNP genotypes for about three fifths of the 666 donors and used that subset as a discovery cohort. All discovery cohort repertoires had been generated on a single sequencing platform. Class I and class II HLA loci were covered by the typing at four-digit resolution. Typing coverage differed by locus: A, B, C, DRB1 and DQB1 were typed in about 629-640 donors, DQA1 in roughly 510, DPA1 in 600 to 610, and DPB1 in roughly 450. Because of strong linkage in the cohort, roughly five DR-DQ haplotypes were treated as single units for association and clustering. Among 350 to 400 genotyped donors of the cohort, an average of approximately 240,000 unique TCR beta nucleotide sequences were sequenced per donor, roughly a sixth of them non-productive.

The cohort comprised more than 550 healthy bone marrow donors. At the time of sampling, all cohort members were nominally healthy, though unrecorded immune exposures were likely present. The donor was CMV seronegative and was included in the group of 352 seronegative cohort members. Each donor provided a peripheral blood sample, and peripheral blood mononuclear cells were used for TCR beta sequencing. Genomic DNA was extracted from the blood cell samples with the Qiagen DNeasy Blood Extraction Kit. As to this clone: The target of this receptor is not known. Base qualities are not provided; no much larger clone lies one nucleotide away.

Libraries were built with the immunoSEQ multiplex PCR assay. For the multiplex PCR, a mixture combining 60 forward primers for TCR Vbeta segments and 13 reverse primers for TCR Jbeta segments was used. The CDR3 region of rearranged TCR beta genes was amplified from genomic DNA by a multiplex PCR assay. The Illumina HiSeq System was used to sequence the amplified TCR beta libraries as 87-base-pair reads. The original methods were these. A later analysis tallied roughly 80 million unique TCR beta chains across the 640 or so repertoires, and some 10 million of those chains were shared by two or more donors. A nearest-neighbor algorithm error-corrected the raw reads and collapsed the reads into unique sequences, merging closely related sequences to remove PCR and sequencing errors. Alignment of CDR3 sequences to IMGT reference sequences was used to assign V, D and J gene segments. For a sequence to be retained, a match of at least six nucleotides to both a V gene segment and a J gene segment was required. A rearrangement counted as productive if the CDR3 had no stop codons and remained in frame with V and J, and every other rearrangement counted as non-productive. Following IMGT convention, CDR3 was defined as the stretch from the second conserved V-encoded cysteine up to the conserved J-encoded phenylalanine. Sequences without an unambiguous match to a single V gene segment were excluded from the earlier analysis of approximately 560 of the donors. In an earlier analysis of approximately 560 of the donors, a V segment was called functional when productive rearrangements were above 56.7%, and segregating when the standard deviation between donors exceeded 5%. A statistical classification framework was built for diagnosing cytomegalovirus status from the catalog of TCR beta chain sequences. In a later analysis, TCR nucleotide sequences were compared against IMGT/GENE-DB human TR gene sequences so that V and J genes could be assigned. Using the TCRdist pipeline, a later analysis assigned CDR3 sequences along with most-parsimonious VDJ recombination scenarios. A later analysis defined each TCR beta chain by its CDR3 amino acid sequence plus V-gene family, and excluded reads lacking a unique V-gene family. A later analysis removed several hundred highly shared, low-generation-probability nucleotide sequences to deal with suspected cross-contamination and a sequencing artifact. In a later analysis, a clonal expansion index for each public chain was calculated from normalized within-repertoire ranks of inferred template counts. A later analysis computed generation probabilities with a VDJ recombination model fitted to out-of-frame rearrangements, and checked the results against IGoR. In a later analysis, hypergeometric tests were used to score TCR-TCR, TCR-HLA and TCR-CMV co-occurrence, with a repertoire-size bias correction applied to TCR pairs. False discovery rates were estimated in a later analysis by permuting HLA or CMV assignments 20 times. A later analysis grouped co-occurring TCRs with DBSCAN, adding TCRdist sequence similarity when clustering within HLA-allele-positive subsets. Repertoires with fewer than 30,000 or more than 120,000 public chains, plus five repertoires with anomalous nucleotide sharing, were excluded from co-occurrence clustering. Drawn from immuneACCESS, this table holds only the in-frame rearrangements with V and J called that TCRdb kept. Clones are partly lost; checked studies trace under half to an unresolved V gene and leave the rest unexplained. The V and J calls and clone size were taken over from that table, and D and trimming were inferred from the DNA. This sample is represented by 200,000 to 250,000 clones; over 70% of them were singletons. Of the sample, 0.71% is held by the ten largest clones.

The study at large found these results: A later genetic analysis reported fewer N-insertions in productive TCRs among donors in an Asian-associated ancestry cluster than the roughly 670-donor mean. The sequencing pipeline was judged likely to have produced a cluster of highly shared sequence variants as a technical artifact. An association between a missense DCLRE1C variant and V-gene and J-gene trimming of TCR beta chains was found in a later genetic analysis and replicated in an independent cohort. In a later analysis, some 18,000 TCR beta sequences were associated with specific HLA alleles at a false discovery rate of 0.05. Because counts were too low, fewer than 20 rarely observed V segments, including chromosome 9 orphons, were excluded from the earlier analysis of around 640 of the donors. The only immune exposure information available for the cohort was CMV serostatus. Most TCR sequences were seen in very few donors, while some public TCRs were found in many individuals. The study gave a list of over 150 TCR beta chains associated with cytomegalovirus. Several of the top co-occurrence clusters appeared to be linked to parvovirus B19, influenza, CMV and Epstein-Barr virus, according to a later analysis. Broadly in line with IMGT annotations, most TCR beta V segments showed up in productive rearrangements about 87% or about 30% of the time in an earlier analysis of approximately 600 of the donors. In a later analysis, TCR association rates were found to vary across HLA loci, with the most associated TCRs seen for DRB1 alleles and the fewest for HLA-C alleles. Because HLA typing was missing for some donors at each locus, association tests included only the typed subset. Because the 87-base-pair reads could not distinguish some IMGT-functional V segments, including TRBV6-2 and TRBV6-3, those segments were excluded. In this cohort, only TCR beta chains were sequenced, and detectable features were limited by the absence of alpha or paired-chain data. Linkage disequilibrium might explain the correlated functional status among segregating V segments, but an unknown experimental factor could not be excluded. According to the authors, the approach could potentially be generalized to other disease states and immunological phenotypes. In vitro tests confirmed that a few of the cytomegalovirus-associated TCR beta chains recognize cytomegalovirus antigens. Compared with equally common non-associated chains, HLA-associated TCR beta chains in a later analysis were more clonally expanded and had lower generation probabilities. When HLA alleles, especially DR and DQ, strongly co-occurred, TCR associations were difficult to assign to individual alleles. A further reported finding was that TCR beta sequences accurately predicted the HLA-A and HLA-B alleles for most subjects in the first cohort. The classifier was reported to diagnose cytomegalovirus status with high specificity and sensitivity in both the original cohort and the validation cohort. According to a later analysis, most CMV-associated TCR beta chains appeared to be HLA-restricted, and the HLA associations seemed to be driven largely by CMV exposure. Sequencing depth was assumed to be roughly uniform across donors in the presence/absence analyses, though that assumption may not hold.

The CDR3 runs 18 amino acids, cysteine and phenylalanine included. Only the CDR3 part of the read is kept: 54 bases, read in frame from the first base. V sheds 5 bases and J sheds 2 bases, leaving 21 bases between their ends. In the germline V gene (reference sequence), CDR1 corresponds to LNHDA and CDR2 to SQIVND. This TCR was recovered from a boy aged 2-9 years in good health and CMV-seronegative. Recombination linked TRBV19 to TRBJ2-2; no D gene is confidently identified. Sequenced: PBMCs. The sequenced DNA is TGTGCCAGTAGTGCCCTCGCAGACTTCCGGGTCAACACCGGGGAGCTGTTTTTT. Its product reads: CASSALADFRVNTGELFF. The reference TRBV19 and TRBJ2-2 proteins fill in what lies around the CDR3, so the full variable domain reads DGGITQSPKYLFRKEGQNVTLSCEQNLNHDAMYWYRQDPGQGLRLIYYSQIVNDFQKGDIAEGYSVSREKKESFPLTVTSAQKNPTAFYLCASSALADFRVNTGELFFGEGSRLTVL.